The 27 T cell receptor beta chains listed next were all sequenced from one sample in a study of OX40 agonist ivuxolimab in advanced cancers. The repertoire was sequenced with immunoSEQ multiplex PCR; TCRdb's copy has only in-frame clones and lacks some. The table includes about 80,000 clones, approximately 85% detected once. The specimen was CD4+ or CD8+ T cells sorted from blood, collected in a trial of the OX40 agonist ivuxolimab. The receptors derive from an adult with an advanced solid tumor such as melanoma, head and neck, liver or kidney cancer.

The chain couples TRBV28 to TRBJ1-1; TRBD1 aligns across 9 bases. The CDR3 totals 15 residues. V trimming: 5 bases; J trimming: 2 bases; junction bases outside the gene matches: 6. Germline V gene data show CDR1 as MDHEN and CDR2 as SYDVKM. In nucleotides, the CDR3 is TGTGCCAGCAGTCCCGTGACAGGGGGTAACACTGAAGCTTTCTTT. It encodes CASSPVTGGNTEAFF.

The chain carries TRBV7-2 and TRBJ2-1; TRBD2 matches 8 bases. The CDR3 has 18 residues. J was trimmed by 0 bases and V by 8 bases; bases with no gene match: 15. Germline CDR1 SGHTA, CDR2 FQGNSA. CDR3 coding DNA: TGTGCCAGCCCCTCCTCCTTTCGGGGGGGGAGCTCCTACAATGAGCAGTTCTTC. Translating gives CASPSSFRGGSSYNEQFF.

This clone was observed a few times. In DNA form, the CDR3 reads TGCGCCAGCAGCCGCGGATTAGGGGCAACGGATGAGCAGTTCTTC. Amino acid sequence: CASSRGLGATDEQFF. The chain is built from TRBV4-1 and TRBJ2-1; D perhaps matches TRBD1 (5 bases). Germline V gives CDR1 MGHRA, CDR2 YSYEKL. This CDR3 is 15 amino acids long. V was trimmed by 4 bases and J by 8 bases, leaving 18 bases between them.

The rearrangement uses TRBV7-2 and TRBJ2-5; 10 bases match TRBD2. The J call may be in error: the DNA end matches TRBJ2-7 better. The germline V gene has CDR1 SGHTA and CDR2 FQGNSA. The CDR3 consists of 15 residues. CDR3 sequence (DNA): TGTGCCAGCAGCTTGGGACTAGCGTTGAGCTACGAGCAGTACTTC. Encoded protein: CASSLGLALSYEQYF.

V gene TRBV7-9 combines with J gene TRBJ2-7; 8 nucleotides match TRBD1. Trimming took 2 bases from V and 1 from J; bases not matched to a gene: 4. The germline gives CDR1 SEHNR, CDR2 FQNEAQ (reference sequence). The CDR3 extends over 15 amino acids. The CDR3 nucleotides are TGTGCCAGCAGCTTAATACAGGGGGTGTCCTACGAGCAGTACTTC. This translates into CASSLIQGVSYEQYF.

This clone came up once. The chain is built from TRBV5-1 and TRBJ1-1, with unresolved D. The length of the CDR3 is 12 residues. CDR1 is SGHRS and CDR2 is YFSETQ in the germline V gene. Trimming left V 2 bases short and J 3 bases short, with 5 bases between. In DNA, the CDR3 is TGCGCCAGCAGCTTTGGGGACACTGAAGCTTTCTTT. Translated, it gives CASSFGDTEAFF.

This clone was observed a single time. V gene TRBV30 combines with J gene TRBJ2-7; 9 nucleotides line up with TRBD1. The ends lost 2 bases at V and 6 bases at J; junction bases unmatched: 8. This CDR3 is built from 14 residues. CDR1 GTSNPN and CDR2 SVGIG come from the germline V gene (reference sequence). Here the CDR3 reads CAWSSGDRDGEQYF. The CDR3, as DNA: TGTGCCTGGAGTTCGGGGGACAGGGACGGCGAGCAGTACTTC.

The chain couples TRBV7-6 to TRBJ1-3; TRBD1 aligns across 9 bases. Per the germline V gene, CDR1 is SGHVS and CDR2 is FNYEAQ. With V trimmed by 5 bases and J by 1 base, 6 bases remained unmatched. This CDR3 is built from 16 residues. For the CDR3, the DNA is TGTGCCAGCAGCACGACAGGGGGGAGTTCTGGAAACACCATATATTTT. Protein: CASSTTGGSSGNTIYF.

This chain joins TRBV5-1 and TRBJ1-1, with D possibly TRBD1 on 6 matching bases. V shed 1 base and J shed 1 base, with 14 bases lying between them. Looked up from germline, CDR1 is SGHRS and CDR2 is YFSETQ. This CDR3 is 16 amino acids long. CDR3 loop: CASSLSAGARNTEAFF. CDR3 bases: TGCGCCAGCAGCTTGTCGGCAGGGGCTCGGAACACTGAAGCTTTCTTT.

In this sample, this clone turned up once. The V gene is TRBV10-2, the J gene TRBJ1-4; weak D call: TRBD1 (6 bases). CDR1 and CDR2 (germline): WSHSY, SAAADI. The length of the CDR3 is 13 residues. Trimming removed 2 bases from V and 11 bases from J, with 12 bases in between. CDR3 in amino acids: CASSERRGGKLFF. The DNA for the CDR3 is TGCGCCAGCAGTGAGCGCAGGGGTGGGAAACTGTTTTTT.

The chain links TRBV12-5 to TRBJ1-1; D ambiguous. This CDR3 has 16 amino acids. V was shortened by 1 base and J by 5 bases, with 17 bases between the two germline ends. Germline V gene lookup returns CDR1 LGHNT and CDR2 FRNRAP. The CDR3 loop is CASGLGWGGRATEAFF. The CDR3, as DNA: TGTGCTAGTGGTTTGGGTTGGGGAGGGAGGGCAACTGAAGCTTTCTTT.

V gene TRBV5-1 combines with J gene TRBJ1-1, with 7 nucleotides matching TRBD1. The CDR3 has 14 amino acids. In germline, CDR1 is SGHRS, CDR2 YFSETQ. V shed 7 bases, J shed 4 bases, and the junction held 10 bases outside the gene matches. The CDR3 DNA is TGCGCCAGCGCCGACCAGGGGGGGGGCACTGAAGCTTTCTTT. Amino acid sequence: CASADQGGGTEAFF. The complete variable domain, with remaining parts taken from reference TRBV5-1 and TRBJ1-1, reads KAGVTQTPRYLIKTRGQQVTLSCSPISGHRSVSWYQQTPGQGLQFLFEYFSETQRNKGNFPGRFSGRQFSNSRSEMNVSTLELGDSALYLCASADQGGGTEAFFGQGTRLTVV.

By frequency in the sample, this clone is medium-sized (0.01 to 0.1%). The CDR3, as DNA: TGTGCCAGCCATCCGTCTGGAGAAAAACTGTTTTTT. Translated: CASHPSGEKLFF. The chain couples TRBV5-5 to TRBJ1-4, with no clear D. This CDR3 has 12 residues. V was trimmed by 7 bases and J by 8 bases, leaving 12 bases between them. Per the germline V gene, CDR1 is SGHKS and CDR2 is YYEKEE (reference sequence).

The chain joins TRBV19 to TRBJ2-3; 12 bases agree with TRBD2. The CDR3 has 18 residues. The V gene end was trimmed by 3 bases and the J gene end by 1 base; junction bases not matched to a gene: 8. Germline loops: CDR1 LNHDA, CDR2 SQIVND (reference sequence). The CDR3 region is CASSMRLAGVSGTDTQYF. In nucleotides, the CDR3 is TGTGCCAGTAGTATGAGACTAGCGGGAGTATCCGGCACAGATACGCAGTATTTT.

The chain has TRBV19 and TRBJ1-3; 12 bases match TRBD1. Germline CDR1 is LNHDA and CDR2 is SQIVND (reference sequence). The CDR3 extends over 16 amino acids. V dropped 5 bases and J dropped 3; count of bases not matched to a gene: 5. CDR3: CASSSGTGGLGNTIYF. The CDR3 nucleotides are TGTGCCAGTAGTTCGGGGACAGGGGGCCTTGGAAACACCATATATTTT.

This clone has just one count. The J gene is TRBJ2-1, the V gene TRBV2, with 8 positions matching TRBD1. Germline CDR1 reads SNHLY; CDR2 reads FYNNEI. The CDR3 runs to 13 residues. The junction had 7 bases not matched to a gene; V was cut back by 11 bases and J by 4 bases. The CDR3 bases are TGTGCCGGAGGACAGGGCACATACAATGAGCAGTTCTTC. It specifies CAGGQGTYNEQFF.

The chain links TRBV6-5 to TRBJ1-6, with TRBD1 matching over 8 bases. The V gene's germline CDR1 is MNHEY and CDR2 SVGAGI. V was clipped by 4 bases and J by 7 bases; unmatched bases: 3. The CDR3 spans 14 residues. The CDR3 DNA is TGTGCCAGCAGTTTTCGACAGGGGAATTCACCCCTCCACTTT. It encodes CASSFRQGNSPLHF.

The chain uses TRBV5-5 and TRBJ1-6; possibly TRBD1 for D (6 bases). Germline V lookup: CDR1 SGHKS, CDR2 YYEKEE (reference sequence). V shed 0 bases and J shed 8 bases, with 6 bases lying between them. The CDR3 extends over 13 amino acids. The CDR3 protein is CASSLEGDSPLHF. Written as DNA, the CDR3 is TGTGCCAGCAGCTTGGAGGGGGATTCACCCCTCCACTTT.

The chain has TRBV5-1 and TRBJ1-1; D perhaps matches TRBD1 (6 bases). CDR1 and CDR2 from the germline V gene are SGHRS and YFSETQ. The V end lost 4 bases, the J end lost 0 bases, and 13 bases lay between the germline ends. The CDR3 consists of 15 residues. The CDR3 DNA reads TGCGCCAGCAGCCCGGGGGCAGGGCTGAACACTGAAGCTTTCTTT. Translated: CASSPGAGLNTEAFF.

The rearrangement uses TRBV7-8 and TRBJ2-7; 12 bases fit TRBD2. Germline loops: CDR1 SGHVS, CDR2 FQNEAQ. This CDR3 is built from 18 residues. V was clipped by 4 bases and J by 3 bases; unmatched bases: 13. The CDR3 DNA reads TGTGCCAGCAGCTCCGGGACTAGCGGGTTCGGATCGGTCTACGAGCAGTACTTC. Its protein product is CASSSGTSGFGSVYEQYF.

This clone showed up just a few times. V is TRBV13 and J is TRBJ1-1; D not resolved. V was cut by 4 bases and J by 2 bases, with 14 bases left in between. Germline V CDR1 and CDR2: PRHDT, FYEKMQ (reference sequence). The CDR3 sequence is 15 residues long. CDR3 residues: CASSYAGISNTEAFF. In DNA, the CDR3 is TGTGCCAGCAGCTATGCCGGGATTTCCAACACTGAAGCTTTCTTT.

The chain combines TRBV27 with TRBJ2-3, with D hard to call. Trimming removed 7 bases at V and 1 base at J, with 9 bases between. The germline CDR1 and CDR2 sequences are MNHEY and SMNVEV (reference sequence). There are 13 residues in the CDR3. The CDR3 coding sequence is TGTGCCAGCACCCCCCCTGGCACAGATACGCAGTATTTT. Residues: CASTPPGTDTQYF.

The V and J genes are TRBV25-1 and TRBJ1-5; maybe TRBD1 (5 bases). CDR3 length: 14 amino acids. V lost 2 bases, J lost 7 bases, and 12 bases lay in between. CDR1 MGHDK and CDR2 SYGVNS come from the germline V gene. CDR3 loop: CASSEVGEGQPQHF. For the CDR3, the DNA is TGTGCCAGCAGTGAAGTAGGGGAAGGCCAGCCCCAGCATTTT. Full variable domain (rest looked up from reference TRBV25-1 and TRBJ1-5): EADIYQTPRYLVIGTGKKITLECSQTMGHDKMYWYQQDPGMELHLIHYSYGVNSTEKGDLSSESTVSRIRTEHFPLTLESARPSHTSQYLCASSEVGEGQPQHFGDGTRLSIL.

The CDR3 is CASSEKGKQYF. In nucleotides, the CDR3 is TGTGCCAGCAGTGAAAAGGGGAAGCAGTACTTC. The gene calls are TRBV2 and TRBJ2-7, with D maybe TRBD1 (5 bases). Deletions cut 2 bases from V and 8 bases from J, with 7 bases between. The CDR3 runs to 11 residues. Looked up from germline, CDR1 is SNHLY and CDR2 is FYNNEI.

The V gene is TRBV2, the J gene TRBJ2-1, with 10 bases identical to TRBD2. The V gene end was trimmed by 6 bases and the J gene end by 10 bases; junction bases not matched to a gene: 9. This CDR3 region has 14 residues. In germline, CDR1 is SNHLY, CDR2 FYNNEI. CDR3 coding DNA: TGTGCCAGCAGCTACACCGGGACTAGCGAAGAGCAGTTCTTC. Protein: CASSYTGTSEEQFF.

The chain employs TRBV5-6 and TRBJ1-2, with a weak D call TRBD1 (5 bases). Germline CDR1 and CDR2: SGHDT and YYEEEE. The length of the CDR3 is 11 residues. V lost 3 bases and J lost 5, with 5 bases in between. CDR3 in amino acids: CASSSGYGYTF. The CDR3 nucleotides read TGTGCCAGCAGCTCAGGGTATGGCTACACCTTC.

This chain joins TRBV11-2 and TRBJ2-3, with D possibly matching TRBD2 (5 bases). The CDR3 is made up of 15 amino acids. V was clipped by 2 bases and J by 0 bases, with 9 bases between them. CDR1 is SGHAT, CDR2 FQNNGV, per germline. The CDR3 sequence is CASSLLGLSTDTQYF. The CDR3 nucleotides read TGTGCCAGCAGCTTACTTGGACTCAGCACAGATACGCAGTATTTT.